The next 28 T cell receptor beta chains were all read from a single sample in a study of blood T cell repertoires in COVID-19. Repertoires were generated with immunoSEQ multiplex PCR, while TCRdb's copy carries only in-frame clones and drops some. The sample has about 52,000 clones; about 90% are singletons. Sequences were obtained from peripheral blood. The receptors stem from a man aged 80 or over with active or convalescent COVID-19.

This sequence joins TRBV11-2 and TRBJ2-5; D is undetermined. The length of the CDR3 is 13 residues. Trimming removed 6 bases from V and 0 bases from J, with 8 bases in between. Germline V gene data show CDR1 as SGHAT and CDR2 as FQNNGV. Here the CDR3 DNA reads TGTGCCAGCAGGCGCGCATACCAAGAGACCCAGTACTTC. This codes for CASRRAYQETQYF.

The sample holds a few counts of this clone. The chain recombines TRBV7-2 with TRBJ2-1, with TRBD2 matching 10 bases. Germline trimming cut 5 bases from V and 5 bases from J; bases unmatched to any gene: 6. Germline V lookup: CDR1 SGHTA, CDR2 FQGNSA. The CDR3 spans 15 residues. The CDR3 DNA reads TGTGCCAGCAGCCCTAGCGGGGGAACAGACAATGAGCAGTTCTTC. Its protein product is CASSPSGGTDNEQFF.

The V and J genes are TRBV5-4 and TRBJ1-4; 8 bases are a match to TRBD1. Germline values: CDR1 SGHNT, CDR2 YYREEE (reference sequence). The CDR3 is 14 amino acids. Trimming at V came to 2 bases and at J to 8 bases, leaving 5 bases not matched to a gene. The CDR3 bases are TGTGCCAGCAGCTTCGGCAGGGGGCAAGAAAAACTGTTTTTT. Encoded protein: CASSFGRGQEKLFF.

The gene calls are TRBV15 and TRBJ2-4; D is uncertain. CDR3 length equals 17 residues. The V gene's germline CDR1 is LNHNV and CDR2 YYDKDF (reference sequence). Trimming took off 4 bases at V and 1 base at J, with 17 bases between the two ends. The DNA of the CDR3 is TGTGCCACCAGCACCTACGACCGAAACGGGGCCAAAAACATTCAGTACTTC. This translates into CATSTYDRNGAKNIQYF.

This sequence joins TRBV6-2 or TRBV6-3 and TRBJ2-1, with TRBD1 matching 7 bases. This CDR3 comprises 15 residues. With V trimmed by 6 bases and J by 4 bases, 9 bases remained unmatched. Germline V gives CDR1 MNHEY, CDR2 SVGEGT. This CDR3 reads CASSSPPRGYNEQFF. The CDR3, as DNA: TGTGCCAGCAGCTCTCCCCCCAGGGGGTACAATGAGCAGTTCTTC.

The chain recombines TRBV19 with TRBJ1-5, with a tentative D call TRBD1 (6 bases). The CDR3 is made up of 17 amino acids. Per germline, CDR1 LNHDA and CDR2 SQIVND (reference sequence). The V and J ends lost 6 bases and 0 bases respectively, with 18 bases between them. The CDR3 DNA follows: TGTGCCAGTAGGGGGGCGCCTACGCATTATAGCAATCAGCCCCAGCATTTT. Its protein is CASRGAPTHYSNQPQHF.

The rearrangement links TRBV14 to TRBJ2-3, with TRBD1 as a possible D gene (6 bases). The CDR3 length is 15 residues. Germline V gene sequence: CDR1 SGHDN, CDR2 FVKESK. V was trimmed by 4 bases and J by 2 bases, leaving 13 bases between them. The CDR3 sequence is CASSPRRGPTDTQYF. The CDR3 DNA reads TGTGCCAGCAGCCCCCGCAGGGGACCCACAGATACGCAGTATTTT.

This rearrangement joins TRBV6-1 to TRBJ2-1; TRBD2 aligns across 14 bases. Trimming at V came to 2 bases and at J to 7 bases, leaving 7 bases not matched to a gene. Germline loops: CDR1 MNHNS, CDR2 SASEGT. This CDR3 has 17 residues. CDR3 DNA sequence: TGTGCCAGCAGTGAATCCTCCGGGACTAGCGGGAGAAATGAGCAGTTCTTC. Protein product: CASSESSGTSGRNEQFF.

The chain recombines TRBV30 with TRBJ2-2; 8 nucleotides agree with TRBD1. The V gene end was trimmed by 6 bases and the J gene end by 5 bases; junction bases not matched to a gene: 17. Per the germline V gene, CDR1 is GTSNPN and CDR2 is SVGIG (reference sequence). This CDR3 is built from 17 residues. The CDR3, as DNA: TGTGCCTGCTACCCCGGGGCTGACAGGGGTCGGACCGGGGAGCTGTTTTTT. Translation gives CACYPGADRGRTGELFF. Together with reference TRBV30 and TRBJ2-2, the CDR3 gives the full variable domain: SQTIHQWPATLVQPVGSPLSLECTVEGTSNPNLYWYRQAAGRGLQLLFYSVGIGQISSEVPQNLSASRPQDRQFILSSKKLLLSDSGFYLCACYPGADRGRTGELFFGEGSRLTVL.

This chain links TRBV19 with TRBJ1-1; TRBD1 agrees at 9 bases. Germline loops: CDR1 LNHDA, CDR2 SQIVND (reference sequence). Trimming cost V 5 bases and J 8 bases; bases outside gene matches: 15. This CDR3 spans 16 amino acids. The CDR3 DNA reads TGTGCCAGTAGTTCGCGCGCTGGGACAGGGAATCAGGAAGCTTTCTTT. Protein: CASSSRAGTGNQEAFF.

The V gene is TRBV5-4, the J gene TRBJ2-7; D possibly corresponds to TRBD2 (5 bases). V lost 3 bases, J lost 5 bases, and 15 bases lay in between. Per the germline V gene, CDR1 is SGHNT and CDR2 is YYREEE (reference sequence). The CDR3 is made up of 14 amino acids. The CDR3 here is CASSSGGLINEQYF. For the CDR3, the DNA is TGTGCCAGCAGCTCGGGCGGGCTAATCAACGAGCAGTACTTC.

This clone was observed a single time. J is TRBJ2-3 and V is TRBV7-2, with no clear D. V lost 2 bases to trimming and J lost 2 bases, with 11 bases between them. In germline, CDR1 is SGHTA, CDR2 FQGNSA. The CDR3 has 15 amino acids. The CDR3 loop reads CASSLRIAHTDTQYF. CDR3 in DNA: TGTGCCAGCAGCTTAAGAATAGCCCACACAGATACGCAGTATTTT.

The chain combines TRBV5-1 with TRBJ1-4, with no clear D. V lost 4 bases and J 8 bases, leaving 9 bases between the germline ends. Looked up from germline, CDR1 is SGHRS and CDR2 is YFSETQ. This CDR3 is 12 amino acids long. The DNA of the CDR3 is TGCGCCAGCAGCCAGACAAGGGAAAAACTGTTTTTT. Its protein is CASSQTREKLFF.

This clone was seen only a few times. V is TRBV3-1 (or the pseudogene TRBV3-2) and J is TRBJ1-5; a possible D gene is TRBD1 (5 bases). The germline CDR1 and CDR2 sequences are LGHDT and YNNKEL (reference sequence). CDR3 length: 16 residues. With 0 bases removed from V and 0 bases from J, the gap between germline ends came to 9 bases. CDR3 DNA: TGTGCCAGCAGCCAAGACGGGGGGAATAGCAATCAGCCCCAGCATTTT. This sequence encodes CASSQDGGNSNQPQHF.

The CDR3 protein is CASSSGQGAGGYTF. CDR3 DNA sequence: TGTGCCAGCAGCTCCGGACAGGGGGCAGGTGGCTACACCTTC. The chain joins TRBV5-4 to TRBJ1-2; 11 bases agree with TRBD1. The CDR3 spans 14 residues. Germline V gives CDR1 SGHNT, CDR2 YYREEE (reference sequence). J lost 7 bases, V lost 3 bases, and 5 bases had no gene match.

The genes are TRBV4-2 and TRBJ2-7; unclear D gene. The CDR3 spans 14 residues. Trimming cost V 1 base and J 2 bases, with 9 bases left between them. Germline assignment: CDR1 LGHNA and CDR2 YNFKEQ. The CDR3 spells CASSQVVETYEQYF. Here the CDR3 DNA reads TGTGCCAGCAGCCAAGTCGTGGAGACCTACGAGCAGTACTTC.

The chain combines TRBV7-8 with TRBJ2-3, with 13 bases matching TRBD2. V lost 5 bases, J lost 2 bases, and 7 bases stayed unmatched. From germline, CDR1 is SGHVS and CDR2 FQNEAQ. The CDR3 has 17 amino acids. The CDR3 nucleotides read TGTGCCAGCAGCCCTCGGACTAGCGGGAGTATCACAGATACGCAGTATTTT. This gives the protein CASSPRTSGSITDTQYF.

The J gene is TRBJ2-3, the V gene TRBV6-5; the D gene is possibly TRBD2 (5 bases). This CDR3 has 13 residues. Germline CDR1 MNHEY, CDR2 SVGAGI. The germline V and J ends were trimmed by 9 bases and 2 bases, with 12 bases remaining between them. The CDR3 DNA reads as TGTGCCAGTCATATCGGGGACACAGATACGCAGTATTTT. This sequence encodes CASHIGDTDTQYF.

The V call is TRBV6-2 or TRBV6-3, the J call TRBJ1-2, with D maybe TRBD1 (5 bases). This CDR3 comprises 13 residues. V was cut by 6 bases and J by 4 bases, with 12 bases left in between. Germline lookup yields CDR1 MNHEY and CDR2 SVGEGT. Here the CDR3 reads CASSHEGAYGYTF. In nucleotides, the CDR3 is TGTGCCAGCAGCCACGAAGGGGCCTATGGCTACACCTTC.

The V and J genes are TRBV6-5 and TRBJ1-1, with a tentative D call TRBD1 (5 bases). The CDR3 contains 13 residues. Trimming stripped 2 bases from V and 3 bases from J, with 7 bases between. Germline lookup yields CDR1 MNHEY and CDR2 SVGAGI. CDR3 in amino acids: CASSYRGDTEAFF. CDR3 DNA sequence: TGTGCCAGCAGTTACCGGGGGGACACTGAAGCTTTCTTT.

The V and J genes are TRBV24-1 and TRBJ2-5, with D perhaps TRBD1 (8 bases). The CDR3 has 18 amino acids. From germline, CDR1 is KGHDR and CDR2 SFDVKD. The V gene lost 0 bases and the J gene lost 2 bases, with 18 bases spanning the gap. The CDR3 DNA sequence: TGTGCCACCAGTGATTTGGGCGGGGGACAGGTGGGGCAAGAGACCCAGTACTTC. This gives the protein CATSDLGGGQVGQETQYF.

The chain uses TRBV7-8 and TRBJ2-7; D is possibly TRBD2 (5 bases). The V gene's germline CDR1 is SGHVS and CDR2 FQNEAQ. CDR3 length equals 17 residues. Trimming removed 4 bases at V and 2 bases at J, with 21 bases between. CDR3 in DNA: TGTGCCAGCAGCTCTCCGGTGGGAGCGGCCCTCGCCTACGAGCAGTACTTC. This gives the protein CASSSPVGAALAYEQYF.

This chain uses TRBV28 with TRBJ1-1, with D possibly matching TRBD1 (6 bases). The CDR3 runs 12 residues. Per the germline V gene, CDR1 is MDHEN and CDR2 is SYDVKM. With 6 bases removed from V and 9 bases from J, the gap between germline ends came to 14 bases. This chain's CDR3 is CASSLGGAQAFF. In DNA form, the CDR3 reads TGTGCCAGCAGCCTAGGGGGGGCCCAAGCTTTCTTT. The full variable domain, with the rest looked up from reference TRBV28 and TRBJ1-1, is DVKVTQSSRYLVKRTGEKVFLECVQDMDHENMFWYRQDPGLGLRLIYFSYDVKMKEKGDIPEGYSVSREKKERFSLILESASTNQTSMYLCASSLGGAQAFFGQGTRLTVV.

The V call is TRBV7-9, the J call TRBJ2-1; a weak D match, TRBD2 (6 bases). V was trimmed by 3 bases and J by 7 bases, leaving 16 bases between them. Germline CDR1 SEHNR, CDR2 FQNEAQ (reference sequence). The CDR3 has 15 amino acids. The CDR3 DNA sequence: TGTGCCAGCAGCTTCCGACTCGGGGGATTTAATGAGCAGTTCTTC. Protein product: CASSFRLGGFNEQFF.

This chain joins TRBV11-2 and TRBJ1-6, with TRBD1 as a possible D gene (6 bases). V lost 2 bases and J lost 10, with 15 bases in between. Germline values: CDR1 SGHAT, CDR2 FQNNGV. The CDR3 is 15 amino acids. CDR3 DNA: TGTGCCAGCAGCTTAAGTGGACAGCTGTGGTCACCCCTCCACTTT. It is translated as CASSLSGQLWSPLHF.

V usage is TRBV5-6 and J usage is TRBJ2-1, with TRBD1 identical over 8 bases. V lost 3 bases, J lost 4 bases, and 9 bases stayed unmatched. This CDR3 has 16 amino acids. CDR1 and CDR2 from the germline V gene are SGHDT and YYEEEE. The CDR3 loop reads CASSSDRGDLYNEQFF. In DNA, the CDR3 is TGTGCCAGCAGCTCCGACAGGGGAGACTTGTACAATGAGCAGTTCTTC.

The chain carries TRBV7-3 and TRBJ2-2, with D maybe TRBD1 (6 bases). Germline assignment: CDR1 SGHTA and CDR2 FQGTGA. Between the trimmed V and J ends, which lost 3 bases and 6 bases, there was a span of 8 bases. The CDR3 is 13 amino acids. The DNA for the CDR3 is TGTGCCAGCAGCTTTGGGGGCCCCGGGGAGCTGTTTTTT. Translating it yields CASSFGGPGELFF.

The chain combines TRBV24-1 with TRBJ2-3; TRBD1 matches 9 bases. V shed 10 bases and J 3 bases; nucleotides not matched to a gene: 7. CDR3 length: 14 amino acids. The germline CDR1 and CDR2 sequences are KGHDR and SFDVKD. CDR3 sequence (DNA): TGTGCCACTCTTAACAGGGGGCCAACAGATACGCAGTATTTT. Translation: CATLNRGPTDTQYF.